This TCR beta chain was captured by sequencing in a study of shared clonotypes between healthy human individuals (TCRdb year 2020). About the study as a whole: A few men and two women, aged 18 to 49 years, made up the cohort. For each donor, CD4 naive and CD4 memory were each given three plates, CD8 naive was given two plates, and CD8 memory was given one plate. To estimate repertoire size and how much clonotype sharing occurs between individuals, the study deeply sequenced the blood TCR repertoires of five healthy adults. Different laboratories and diverse techniques were used to prepare libraries and sequence TCR repertoires, to increase sequencing depth and limit assay-specific biases. Each donor's leukapheresis produced roughly between roughly 0.85 and 10 billion PBMCs. Points the paper makes about the study in general: Pairwise subsampling led to the expectation that sequencing depth would affect the degree of clonotype sharing among donors. Rarefaction of sorted-subset datasets indicated incomplete sequencing despite the large sequencing depth. When a handful of donors were compared, the shared fraction of clonotypes was around 4.6% for naive CD4, over 3% for naive CD8, 2% to 2.5% for memory CD4, and 0.3% to 0.5% for memory CD8. Compared with non-shared clonotypes, the clonotypes found in all four sorted-subset donors had higher generation probabilities. Larger estimated clonotype richness was generally found for naive subsets than for memory subsets. Only blood was sampled, and tissue TCR repertoires likely differ from those in blood. The genetic and exposure-history diversity represented was limited by the small number of donors.

Using the deep immunoSEQ assay, multiplex PCR amplified TCR CDR3 regions from genomic DNA. Extracted genomic DNA from each cell subset was distributed evenly across all wells of several immunoSEQ 96-well plates, and each plate was treated as a replicate. Each replicate PCR for sorted subsets received around 200 ng genomic DNA, equal to 28,000 or so T cell genomes. The purified libraries were quantified using a Qubit 3.0 fluorometer, sized with a Bioanalyzer 2100, and then quantified again using the KAPA Library Quantification kit. Every immunoSEQ 96-well plate was sequenced on a separate single-read 150-cycle Illumina NextSeq 550 flow cell. The paper's processing steps were these. Because only junctional sequences without quality scores were contained in the immunoSEQ output, filtering matching that applied to full-length reads could not be performed. To assign V/J genes and CDR3, sequences were annotated against IMGT germline references using PyIR, a Python wrapper for IgBLAST v1.9. Reads with weak V/J assignments (E-value above 1e-6), missing CDR3, stop codons, out-of-frame junctions, or ambiguous translated residues were removed. V3J clonotypes were defined by identical inferred V gene, J gene, and CDR3 amino acid sequence. Percentage overlap between repertoires was calculated by dividing the number of shared unique clonotypes by the size of the smaller repertoire. Richness of each repertoire was evaluated using RTK rarefaction, the Chao1 estimator, and Recon v2.1 estimates of unobserved clonotypes. Generation probabilities for all TCRbeta clonotypes obtained by the gDNA method from several donors were computed using OLGA. In its TCRdb copy, this immuneACCESS table keeps in-frame sequences only and misses some clones. Where compared with another copy, unresolved V genes explain less than half of these, and the others have no known cause. The V and J calls and clone size come from that table; D and trimming were worked out from the DNA. A total of millions of clones appear in this sample, roughly 95% of them only once. Roughly 0.13% of the sample lies in the top ten.

The CDR3 sequence holds 13 residues, the cysteine and phenylalanine included. CDR3 DNA is the only sequence kept; it has 39 bases, read in frame from the first base. CDR1 SNHLY and CDR2 FYNNEI were looked up in the germline V gene. About this clone itself: The clone's antigen remains unknown. At one end the junction does not follow the germline gene, possibly because of a read error.

Donors were healthy HIV-negative adults with no recently reported acute infections or vaccinations. Only Caucasian adults living in Nashville, Tennessee, USA were represented among the donors. CD4+ T cells were enriched by magnetic negative selection, after which naive cells were positively selected on CD45RA and the negative fraction was taken as the memory subset. Blood was obtained by leukapheresis, after which PBMCs were separated by Ficoll-Histopaque density gradient centrifugation and cryopreserved in liquid nitrogen vapor phase. Purity and quantity of every magnetically sorted T cell population were checked by analytical flow cytometry. From each sorted fraction, genomic DNA was isolated and quantified by UV absorbance on a Nanodrop 2000c.

This TCR was sampled from a man aged 18 to 29 in good health. The sample comprised naive CD4+ T cells sorted from blood. The label giving this sample's cell subset or site can be read as: CD45RA+ positively selected. The rearrangement joined TRBV2 to TRBJ1-2, with the D gene not confidently named. The CDR3 is CASTYWQDYSYTF. Read as DNA, the sequence is TGTGCCAGCACTTATTGGCAGGACTATAGCTACACCTTC.